This T cell receptor beta chain originates from a study of OX40 agonist ivuxolimab in advanced cancers. Trimming left V 0 bases short and J 7 bases short, with 18 bases between. Germline V gene data show CDR1 as SEHNR and CDR2 as FQNEAQ (reference sequence). The CDR3 spans 16 residues. The repertoire was sequenced with immunoSEQ multiplex PCR; TCRdb's copy has only in-frame clones and lacks some. This table holds under 85,000 clones, about 90% found once. Study results and limitations: On average, a greater number of expanded clones characterised CD8+ T cells relative to CD4+.

This clone was seen a single time. Its antigen is as yet unknown. This clonotype was obtained from an adult with an advanced solid tumor such as melanoma, head and neck, liver or kidney cancer. Sequenced here: CD4+ or CD8+ T cells sorted from blood, sampled in a trial of the OX40 agonist ivuxolimab. This rearrangement joins TRBV7-9 to TRBJ1-2; the D gene is possibly TRBD1 (5 bases). The CDR3 DNA sequence: TGTGCCAGCAGCTTAGCTATCGGGGCGCGGGTAGGTGGCTACACCTTC. Translated: CASSLAIGARVGGYTF. Using reference TRBV7-9 and TRBJ1-2 for the parts outside the CDR3, the full variable domain is DTGVSQNPRHKITKRGQNVTFRCDPISEHNRLYWYRQTLGQGPEFLTYFQNEAQLEKSRLLSDRFSAERPKGSFSTLEIQRTEQGDSAMYLCASSLAIGARVGGYTFGSGTRLTVV.